The 30 T cell receptor beta chains presented below share a single source sample, sequenced in a study of blood T cell repertoires in COVID-19. TCRdb keeps only in-frame clones here, not all; method: immunoSEQ multiplex PCR. This table has some 210,000 clones, 90% to 95% appearing once. Input material: peripheral blood. Source of these receptors: a man aged 25 to 40 with acute or convalescent COVID-19.

The chain carries TRBV28 and TRBJ2-1; the match to TRBD1 covers 9 bases. V shed 1 base, J shed 7 bases, and the junction held 5 bases outside the gene matches. This CDR3 has 15 residues. Looked up from germline, CDR1 is MDHEN and CDR2 is SYDVKM. CDR3 region: CASSLLQGARNEQFF. The CDR3 DNA sequence: TGTGCCAGCAGTTTATTACAGGGGGCGAGGAATGAGCAGTTCTTC.

The gene calls are TRBV5-1 and TRBJ2-7; 7 bases agree with TRBD2. This CDR3 comprises 14 residues. J gave up 7 bases and V 0 bases, and 7 bases lay outside the gene matches. Germline V gene lookup returns CDR1 SGHRS and CDR2 YFSETQ. CDR3 DNA sequence: TGCGCCAGCAGCTTGGAGGGACTACAAGCAGAGCAGTACTTC. Translated: CASSLEGLQAEQYF.

The gene calls are TRBV20-1 and TRBJ1-5; 8 bases are a match to TRBD1. Trimming at V came to 3 bases and at J to 2 bases, leaving 3 bases not matched to a gene. There are 14 residues in the CDR3. Germline CDR1 is DFQATT and CDR2 is SNEGSKA (reference sequence). As DNA, the CDR3 is TGCAGTGCTAGTCCAGGGGGCGGCAATCAGCCCCAGCATTTT. Translating it yields CSASPGGGNQPQHF.

The CDR3 DNA reads as TGCGCCAGCAGCTTGGGGCCTAACTATGGCTACACCTTC. Amino acids: CASSLGPNYGYTF. The rearrangement links TRBV5-1 to TRBJ1-2; D gene unclear. Trimming pared 0 bases from V and 0 bases from J, leaving 3 bases between. This CDR3 spans 13 amino acids. CDR1 and CDR2 (germline): SGHRS, YFSETQ. The whole variable domain, remainder taken from reference TRBV5-1 and TRBJ1-2, is KAGVTQTPRYLIKTRGQQVTLSCSPISGHRSVSWYQQTPGQGLQFLFEYFSETQRNKGNFPGRFSGRQFSNSRSEMNVSTLELGDSALYLCASSLGPNYGYTFGSGTRLTVV.

The gene calls are TRBV11-2 and TRBJ2-1; the D gene is possibly TRBD1 (5 bases). Trimming pared 5 bases from V and 6 bases from J, leaving 11 bases between. The CDR3 extends over 13 amino acids. Per germline, CDR1 SGHAT and CDR2 FQNNGV. The CDR3: CASSPRAVNEQFF. CDR3 coding DNA: TGTGCCAGCAGCCCCAGGGCGGTCAATGAGCAGTTCTTC.

V usage is TRBV5-1 and J usage is TRBJ2-7, with 8 bases identical to TRBD1. J gave up 2 bases and V 0 bases, and 4 bases lay outside the gene matches. CDR1 is SGHRS, CDR2 YFSETQ, per germline. This CDR3 has 15 residues. The CDR3 DNA reads as TGCGCCAGCAGCTTGGCAGGACAGGGTCCCTACGAGCAGTACTTC. Encoded protein: CASSLAGQGPYEQYF. The variable domain in full, with the rest retrieved from reference TRBV5-1 and TRBJ2-7, is KAGVTQTPRYLIKTRGQQVTLSCSPISGHRSVSWYQQTPGQGLQFLFEYFSETQRNKGNFPGRFSGRQFSNSRSEMNVSTLELGDSALYLCASSLAGQGPYEQYFGPGTRLTVT.

This sequence joins TRBV28 and TRBJ2-3; D is undetermined. The CDR3 consists of 14 residues. V was shortened by 7 bases and J by 2 bases, with 13 bases between the two germline ends. The germline V gene encodes CDR1 MDHEN and CDR2 SYDVKM. The CDR3 loop is CASNPLAATDTQYF. Written as DNA, the CDR3 is TGTGCCAGCAATCCCCTCGCGGCCACAGATACGCAGTATTTT. Combining the CDR3 with reference TRBV28 and TRBJ2-3 gives the whole variable domain DVKVTQSSRYLVKRTGEKVFLECVQDMDHENMFWYRQDPGLGLRLIYFSYDVKMKEKGDIPEGYSVSREKKERFSLILESASTNQTSMYLCASNPLAATDTQYFGPGTRLTVL.

The chain couples TRBV4-1 to TRBJ2-3, with 8 bases matching TRBD1. Germline trimming cut 6 bases from V and 0 bases from J; bases unmatched to any gene: 14. This CDR3 has 18 residues. Germline V gives CDR1 MGHRA, CDR2 YSYEKL. CDR3 in DNA: TGCGCCAGCAGACTGGGACAGGTCACGCTTTCTAGCACAGATACGCAGTATTTT. Encoded protein: CASRLGQVTLSSTDTQYF.

This sequence joins TRBV18 and TRBJ2-2; 11 bases align to TRBD2. Germline assignment: CDR1 KGHSH and CDR2 LQKENI. This CDR3 is 17 amino acids long. V dropped 3 bases and J dropped 6; count of bases not matched to a gene: 9. DNA for the CDR3: TGTGCCAGCTCACCGAACCTACTAGCGGGAGAACCCGGGGAGCTGTTTTTT. It codes for CASSPNLLAGEPGELFF.

This clone has more than one count but fewer than ten. The chain joins TRBV2 to TRBJ1-2; D not resolved. The CDR3 totals 14 residues. CDR1 SNHLY and CDR2 FYNNEI come from the germline V gene. V shed 3 bases and J shed 6 bases, with 14 bases lying between them. The CDR3 DNA sequence: TGTGCCAGCAGTGAGGGTCAGGTGAACGATGGCTACACCTTC. Protein product: CASSEGQVNDGYTF.

The V gene is TRBV11-2, the J gene TRBJ2-3; D not certain. The CDR3 totals 15 residues. Germline V gives CDR1 SGHAT, CDR2 FQNNGV. V gave up 5 bases and J gave up 2 bases, with 14 bases separating them. DNA of the CDR3: TGTGCCAGCAGCCAAATGGCCTCGCTCACAGATACGCAGTATTTT. Protein product: CASSQMASLTDTQYF. Complete variable domain (other parts from reference TRBV11-2 and TRBJ2-3): EAGVAQSPRYKIIEKRQSVAFWCNPISGHATLYWYQQILGQGPKLLIQFQNNGVVDDSQLPKDRFSAERLKGVDSTLKIQPAKLEDSAVYLCASSQMASLTDTQYFGPGTRLTVL.

The chain joins TRBV5-5 to TRBJ1-5; D gene ambiguous. Germline CDR1 reads SGHKS; CDR2 reads YYEKEE (reference sequence). CDR3 length: 13 residues. V lost 0 bases, J lost 4 bases, and 5 bases lay in between. The CDR3 DNA sequence: TGTGCCAGCAGCTTGGCCCCTAATCAGCCCCAGCATTTT. Translation: CASSLAPNQPQHF. The full variable domain, with the rest looked up from reference TRBV5-5 and TRBJ1-5, is DAGVTQSPTHLIKTRGQQVTLRCSPISGHKSVSWYQQVLGQGPQFIFQYYEKEERGRGNFPDRFSARQFPNYSSELNVNALLLGDSALYLCASSLAPNQPQHFGDGTRLSIL.

The chain recombines TRBV28 with TRBJ1-1, with 7 positions matching TRBD1. This CDR3 is 15 amino acids long. The ends lost 6 bases at V and 4 bases at J; junction bases unmatched: 11. Germline loops: CDR1 MDHEN, CDR2 SYDVKM. The CDR3 here is CASSSWTGEGTEAFF. CDR3 DNA sequence: TGTGCCAGCAGCTCCTGGACAGGTGAGGGCACTGAAGCTTTCTTT.

The V gene is TRBV4-2, the J gene TRBJ2-3, with 8 bases fitting TRBD2. The CDR3 is made up of 15 amino acids. Germline CDR1 and CDR2: LGHNA and YNFKEQ. V shed 3 bases and J 6 bases; nucleotides not matched to a gene: 8. Here the CDR3 DNA reads TGTGCCAGCAGCCAGGGTTTAGCGGGAACCGATACGCAGTATTTT. Its translation is CASSQGLAGTDTQYF.

This chain connects TRBV29-1 to TRBJ2-1, with D maybe TRBD1 (5 bases). CDR1 and CDR2 from the germline V gene are SQVTM and ANQGSEA. V was shortened by 4 bases and J by 5 bases, with 15 bases between the two germline ends. The CDR3 runs 14 residues. In DNA, the CDR3 is TGCAGCGTTGTGGTTCAGAAGGGGCACAATGAGCAGTTCTTC. Amino acid sequence: CSVVVQKGHNEQFF.

In DNA form, the CDR3 reads TGCGCCAGCAGCTTGTATGAAGCGAACACTGAAGCTTTCTTT. Translation: CASSLYEANTEAFF. The chain employs TRBV5-1 and TRBJ1-1, with D unresolved. Germline CDR1 is SGHRS and CDR2 is YFSETQ. The CDR3 is made up of 14 amino acids. The V gene lost 1 base and the J gene lost 1 base, with 8 bases spanning the gap.

V is TRBV19 and J is TRBJ1-2; possible D gene TRBD1, 5 bases. The ends were cut back, 5 bases at V and 3 bases at J, with 16 bases in the middle. Per the germline V gene, CDR1 is LNHDA and CDR2 is SQIVND (reference sequence). The CDR3 has 15 amino acids. The CDR3, as DNA: TGTGCCAGTAGTGATTATAGACAGCGATACTATGGCTACACCTTC. Its translation: CASSDYRQRYYGYTF.

V usage is TRBV28 and J usage is TRBJ1-4; a weak D match, TRBD1 (6 bases). The ends were cut back, 9 bases at V and 4 bases at J, with 12 bases in the middle. The CDR3 has 13 amino acids. Germline V gene lookup returns CDR1 MDHEN and CDR2 SYDVKM. The CDR3 coding sequence is TGTGCCAGTCAGGACAGCTATAATGAAAAACTGTTTTTT. Its protein product is CASQDSYNEKLFF.

The chain carries TRBV5-8 and TRBJ1-6; 7 bases are shared with TRBD1. V shed 3 bases, J shed 7 bases, and the junction held 7 bases outside the gene matches. The CDR3 is 15 amino acids. Germline CDR1 SGHTS, CDR2 YDEGEE. CDR3 region: CASSSPGQINSPLHF. CDR3 nucleotide sequence: TGTGCCAGCAGCTCGCCGGGACAGATAAATTCACCCCTCCACTTT. The entire variable domain, with the rest obtained from reference TRBV5-8 and TRBJ1-6, is as follows: EAGVTQSPTHLIKTRGQQATLRCSPISGHTSVYWYQQALGLGLQFLLWYDEGEERNRGNFPPRFSGRQFPNYSSELNVNALELEDSALYLCASSSPGQINSPLHFGNGTRLTVT.

The J gene is TRBJ2-3, the V gene TRBV10-2, with TRBD2 matching over 7 bases. In germline, CDR1 is WSHSY, CDR2 SAAADI. This CDR3 is built from 14 residues. V was pared by 6 bases and J by 6 bases, with 9 bases of the junction left unmatched. The CDR3 sequence is CASRLTGGVDTQYF. In nucleotides, the CDR3 is TGCGCCAGCAGGTTAACGGGGGGTGTGGATACGCAGTATTTT.

The J gene is TRBJ2-7, the V gene TRBV3-1 (or the pseudogene TRBV3-2); D not certain. The CDR3 runs to 14 residues. Germline values: CDR1 LGHDT, CDR2 YNNKEL (reference sequence). Deletions cut 1 base from V and 0 bases from J, with 7 bases between. The CDR3 sequence is CASSQGTSSYEQYF. The CDR3 coding sequence is TGTGCCAGCAGCCAAGGAACGAGCTCCTACGAGCAGTACTTC.

The V and J genes are TRBV6-1 and TRBJ2-7; 9 bases agree with TRBD2. The CDR3 is 14 amino acids. Germline CDR1 reads MNHNS; CDR2 reads SASEGT. V trimming: 3 bases; J trimming: 2 bases; junction bases outside the gene matches: 2. CDR3 sequence: CASSDSGGPYEQYF. Written as DNA, the CDR3 is TGTGCCAGCAGTGATAGCGGGGGCCCCTACGAGCAGTACTTC.

The CDR3 region has the DNA TGTGCCAGCAGTTTATCTACGGGGATTGGGGTACGGAGCAATCAGCCCCAGCATTTT. Protein: CASSLSTGIGVRSNQPQHF. The gene calls are TRBV28 and TRBJ1-5, with D uncertain. The CDR3 has 19 amino acids. Germline V gives CDR1 MDHEN, CDR2 SYDVKM. The V end was cut by 1 base, the J end by 1 base, with 20 bases between.

The chain joins TRBV19 to TRBJ2-1; tentatively, D is TRBD2 (6 bases). CDR3 length equals 15 residues. Trimming removed 4 bases at V and 0 bases at J, with 10 bases between. Germline values: CDR1 LNHDA, CDR2 SQIVND (reference sequence). CDR3 DNA: TGTGCCAGTAGTACCCGGGGGAGCTCCTACAATGAGCAGTTCTTC. Protein: CASSTRGSSYNEQFF.

DNA for the CDR3: TGTGCCAGCTCATTAGCCTATAGCAATCAGCCCCAGCATTTT. Amino acids: CASSLAYSNQPQHF. V and J are TRBV18 and TRBJ1-5; D unclear. Trimming took 5 bases from V and 0 from J, leaving 8 bases between them. CDR3 length: 14 residues. CDR1 and CDR2 (germline): KGHSH, LQKENI. Based on the CDR3 plus reference TRBV18 and TRBJ1-5, the full variable domain is NAGVMQNPRHLVRRRGQEARLRCSPMKGHSHVYWYRQLPEEGLKFMVYLQKENIIDESGMPKERFSAEFPKEGPSILRIQQVVRGDSAAYFCASSLAYSNQPQHFGDGTRLSIL.

The chain joins TRBV11-2 to TRBJ2-2; D may be TRBD2 (5 bases). The ends were cut back, 4 bases at V and 4 bases at J, with 16 bases in the middle. CDR1 and CDR2 from the germline V gene are SGHAT and FQNNGV. This CDR3 comprises 16 residues. The CDR3 DNA reads as TGTGCCAGCAGCTCCCGGGGTGCGGGTTTCACCGGGGAGCTGTTTTTT. Its translation: CASSSRGAGFTGELFF.

CDR3 in DNA: TGTGCCAGCAGCCAAGATAGTATCGGTGTTTTTAATTCACCCCTCCACTTT. This sequence encodes CASSQDSIGVFNSPLHF. The chain couples TRBV3-1 (or the pseudogene TRBV3-2) to TRBJ1-6; no clear D gene. V lost 0 bases to trimming and J lost 6 bases, with 15 bases between them. The CDR3 covers 17 residues. Looked up from germline, CDR1 is LGHDT and CDR2 is YNNKEL (reference sequence).

This chain connects TRBV6-6 to TRBJ1-1; 8 nucleotides line up with TRBD1. The CDR3 is made up of 12 amino acids. Losses at the gene ends were 2 bases for V and 7 bases for J; bases not matched to a gene: 0. Germline values: CDR1 MNHNY, CDR2 SVGAGI (reference sequence). CDR3 in amino acids: CASSYGTGEAFF. The CDR3, as DNA: TGTGCCAGCAGTTACGGGACAGGTGAAGCTTTCTTT.

This chain uses TRBV19 with TRBJ2-5; unclear D gene. The CDR3 is 14 residues long. The germline V and J ends were trimmed by 3 bases and 4 bases, with 12 bases remaining between them. CDR1 and CDR2 from the germline V gene are LNHDA and SQIVND (reference sequence). CDR3 amino acids: CASSIQVSAETQYF. In DNA, the CDR3 is TGTGCCAGTAGTATTCAGGTGTCCGCAGAGACCCAGTACTTC.

The sample holds one count of this clone. The V call is TRBV18, the J call TRBJ2-3; TRBD1 matches at 7 bases. J gave up 7 bases and V 2 bases, and 12 bases lay outside the gene matches. This CDR3 region has 16 residues. The V gene's germline CDR1 is KGHSH and CDR2 LQKENI. The CDR3 bases are TGTGCCAGCTCACCAAACCAAGGACAGGTTGTGTATACGCAGTATTTT. Translation: CASSPNQGQVVYTQYF. Looking up the rest from reference TRBV18 and TRBJ2-3 gives the full variable domain: NAGVMQNPRHLVRRRGQEARLRCSPMKGHSHVYWYRQLPEEGLKFMVYLQKENIIDESGMPKERFSAEFPKEGPSILRIQQVVRGDSAAYFCASSPNQGQVVYTQYFGPGTRLTVL.